The 12 T cell receptor beta chains below come from one sample, sequenced in a study of T cell responses to AZD1222 COVID-19 vaccine. Assay used: immunoSEQ multiplex PCR; TCRdb lists only in-frame clones, some missing. This table holds over 100,000 clones, around 87% found once. This specimen was peripheral blood, taken 28 days after the second AZD1222 dose. These receptors all stem from an adult who received the AZD1222 COVID-19 vaccine.

The chain couples TRBV5-1 to TRBJ2-2; D might be TRBD1 or TRBD2, each matching 5 bases. The germline V gene has CDR1 SGHRS and CDR2 YFSETQ. V shed 4 bases and J shed 4 bases, with 14 bases lying between them. This CDR3 comprises 15 residues. The CDR3 region has the DNA TGCGCCAGCAGCCGTGGGGCTGGAGGCACCGGGGAGCTGTTTTTT. It yields the protein CASSRGAGGTGELFF. Based on the CDR3 plus reference TRBV5-1 and TRBJ2-2, the full variable domain is KAGVTQTPRYLIKTRGQQVTLSCSPISGHRSVSWYQQTPGQGLQFLFEYFSETQRNKGNFPGRFSGRQFSNSRSEMNVSTLELGDSALYLCASSRGAGGTGELFFGEGSRLTVL.

The chain carries TRBV5-8 and TRBJ1-4; TRBD1 matches 9 bases. The length of the CDR3 is 15 residues. The germline gives CDR1 SGHTS, CDR2 YDEGEE. V lost 7 bases to trimming and J lost 7 bases; unmatched junction nucleotides: 11. CDR3 protein: CASGFRGDRAEKLFF. CDR3 coding DNA: TGTGCCAGCGGTTTTAGGGGGGACAGGGCTGAAAAACTGTTTTTT.

The chain uses TRBV4-1 and TRBJ2-2; a possible D gene is TRBD1 (6 bases). The CDR3 consists of 16 residues. Trimming took off 6 bases at V and 2 bases at J, with 16 bases between the two ends. Germline CDR1 MGHRA, CDR2 YSYEKL. Here the CDR3 reads CASRRTRTDNTGELFF. CDR3 in DNA: TGCGCCAGCAGACGGACCCGGACAGATAACACCGGGGAGCTGTTTTTT.

This clone came up once. The J gene is TRBJ1-6, the V gene TRBV19; 8 bases are shared with TRBD1. The V gene's germline CDR1 is LNHDA and CDR2 SQIVND (reference sequence). Trimming removed 5 bases from V and 10 bases from J; junction bases left unmatched: 13. This CDR3 contains 16 residues. Here the CDR3 reads CASSPFPGQVRSPLHF. For the CDR3, the DNA is TGTGCCAGTAGTCCCTTCCCGGGACAGGTCCGATCACCCCTCCACTTT.

J is TRBJ1-2 and V is TRBV7-2; TRBD1 might be the D (6 bases). The V gene lost 4 bases and the J gene lost 7 bases, with 16 bases spanning the gap. Per germline, CDR1 SGHTA and CDR2 FQGNSA. The CDR3 is made up of 14 amino acids. CDR3 sequence reads: CASSSQTGQGGYTF. The CDR3 DNA is TGTGCCAGCAGCTCCCAGACAGGACAAGGTGGCTACACCTTC.

The chain links TRBV7-2 to TRBJ1-4; a possible D gene is TRBD1 (5 bases). Germline CDR1 is SGHTA and CDR2 is FQGNSA. Trimming pared 6 bases from V and 8 bases from J, leaving 19 bases between. The length of the CDR3 is 15 residues. CDR3 coding DNA: TGTGCCAGCAGACCAAGCGGGAATCGGGGCGAAAAACTGTTTTTT. This translates into CASRPSGNRGEKLFF.

Concerning this clone itself: Additional DNA sequences in this sample encode the identical CDR3. The chain couples TRBV7-9 to TRBJ2-7; the D is unclear. Trimming took 1 base from V and 0 from J, leaving 4 bases between them. Looked up from germline, CDR1 is SEHNR and CDR2 is FQNEAQ (reference sequence). The CDR3 is 13 amino acids. The CDR3 protein is CASSLGISYEQYF. The DNA of the CDR3 is TGTGCCAGCAGCTTAGGCATCTCCTACGAGCAGTACTTC.

V is TRBV7-2 and J is TRBJ1-2; D is undetermined. The V gene lost 0 bases and the J gene lost 8 bases, with 7 bases spanning the gap. The CDR3 extends over 12 amino acids. CDR1 and CDR2 from the germline V gene are SGHTA and FQGNSA. CDR3 nucleotide sequence: TGTGCCAGCAGCTTAGCAGGGATAGGCTACACCTTC. Protein product: CASSLAGIGYTF.

This clone has a handful of counts. The J gene is TRBJ2-6, the V gene TRBV7-3; TRBD1 matches 7 bases. V lost 5 bases, J lost 2 bases, and 3 bases stayed unmatched. CDR1 and CDR2 (germline): SGHTA, FQGTGA. There are 15 residues in the CDR3. The CDR3 region has the DNA TGTGCCAGCAGCCAAACAGGGGCTGGGGCCAACGTCCTGACTTTC. Its translation is CASSQTGAGANVLTF.

V and J are TRBV19 and TRBJ1-5; D is unclear. Trimming removed 8 bases at V and 1 base at J, with 12 bases between. Germline CDR1 is LNHDA and CDR2 is SQIVND (reference sequence). The CDR3 totals 14 residues. The CDR3 DNA follows: TGTGCCAGTTTGGACGGAATGAGCAATCAGCCCCAGCATTTT. Protein: CASLDGMSNQPQHF.

V is TRBV6-5 and J is TRBJ1-5; 9 bases line up with TRBD1. Germline V gene data show CDR1 as MNHEY and CDR2 as SVGAGI. Trimming took 6 bases from V and 6 from J; bases not matched to a gene: 9. The CDR3 spans 15 residues. This CDR3 reads CASRSLTGGGQPQHF. For the CDR3, the DNA is TGTGCCAGCAGATCCCTCACAGGGGGCGGTCAGCCCCAGCATTTT.

This clone was observed a single time. The V call is TRBV2, the J call TRBJ2-3; D tentatively reads TRBD1 or TRBD2 (5 bases each). This CDR3 is 14 amino acids long. V was shortened by 6 bases and J by 0 bases, with 10 bases between the two germline ends. The germline V gene encodes CDR1 SNHLY and CDR2 FYNNEI. The DNA of the CDR3 is TGTGCCAGCAGGGGGGACGTAAGCACAGATACGCAGTATTTT. It encodes CASRGDVSTDTQYF.